A selection of T cell receptor beta chains follows, all from one sample in a study of Ad26.COV2.S vaccination and SARS-CoV-2 variants. TCRdb keeps only in-frame clones here, not all; method: immunoSEQ multiplex PCR. The repertoire includes fewer than 400,000 clones, roughly 80% of them detected once, and 2% to 2.5% sits in the top ten. The material sequenced was peripheral blood, taken in a trial of Ad26.COV2.S vaccine versus placebo. The receptors were gathered from a person aged 18 to 59 who received the Ad26.COV2.S COVID-19 vaccine or a placebo. Both conserved end residues are part of each CDR3. Each record gives: clone size, D gene, J gene, V gene, CDR3 DNA, CDR3 protein. D genes are given only for firm matches. Size values are once, few and many counts, or a class for expanded clones, and some rows have none.

abundance: .
d_gene: TRBD1
j_gene: TRBJ1-6
v_gene: TRBV29-1
CDR3nt: TGCAGCGTTTCGACAGGGAATTCACCCCTCCACTTT
CDR3aa: CSVSTGNSPLHF

abundance: once
d_gene: .
j_gene: TRBJ2-5
v_gene: TRBV11-3
CDR3nt: TGTGCCAGCAGCTTTTTCCCGACGGAGACCCAGTACTTC
CDR3aa: CASSFFPTETQYF

abundance: .
d_gene: .
j_gene: TRBJ2-3
v_gene: TRBV5-4
CDR3nt: TGTGCCAGCAGCTTGGCCGGGACGGGACTCACAGATACGCAGTATTTT
CDR3aa: CASSLAGTGLTDTQYF

abundance: .
d_gene: .
j_gene: TRBJ2-7
v_gene: TRBV7-6
CDR3nt: TGTGCCAGCAGCTTGGGGGACCCCTACGAGCAGTACTTC
CDR3aa: CASSLGDPYEQYF

abundance: .
d_gene: .
j_gene: TRBJ1-1
v_gene: TRBV28
CDR3nt: TGTGCCAGCAGTTTATTAGGGGGGGTGAACACTGAAGCTTTCTTT
CDR3aa: CASSLLGGVNTEAFF

abundance: .
d_gene: TRBD2
j_gene: TRBJ2-7
v_gene: TRBV27
CDR3nt: TGTGCCAGCAGTTTGAAGCCCACTGGGGGGGCCTACGAGCAGTACTTC
CDR3aa: CASSLKPTGGAYEQYF

abundance: few
d_gene: .
j_gene: TRBJ1-1
v_gene: TRBV12-5
CDR3nt: TGTGCTAGTGCCTTAAGGGTAAACACTGAAGCTTTCTTT
CDR3aa: CASALRVNTEAFF

abundance: .
d_gene: TRBD1
j_gene: TRBJ2-7
v_gene: TRBV10-3
CDR3nt: TGTGCCATCAGTGAGGGGAGACAGGGCTACGAGCAGTACTTC
CDR3aa: CAISEGRQGYEQYF

abundance: .
d_gene: .
j_gene: TRBJ2-7
v_gene: TRBV28
CDR3nt: TGTGCCAGCAGGCCGACAGGAGGTATTTACGAGCAGTACTTC
CDR3aa: CASRPTGGIYEQYF

abundance: few
d_gene: TRBD2
j_gene: TRBJ2-1
v_gene: TRBV4-1
CDR3nt: TGCGCCAGCAGCCCTCGGGGGGGCCTCGACAATGAGCAGTTCTTC
CDR3aa: CASSPRGGLDNEQFF

abundance: .
d_gene: .
j_gene: TRBJ2-1
v_gene: TRBV19
CDR3nt: TGTGCCAGTTGGTCTCCACCCTACAATGAGCAGTTCTTC
CDR3aa: CASWSPPYNEQFF

abundance: .
d_gene: .
j_gene: TRBJ1-5
v_gene: TRBV18
CDR3nt: TGTGCCAGCTCACCGACCGTGGAGGGGGGGAGTAGCAATCAGCCCCAGCATTTT
CDR3aa: CASSPTVEGGSSNQPQHF

abundance: .
d_gene: .
j_gene: TRBJ1-6
v_gene: TRBV3-1/TRBV3-2
CDR3nt: TGTGCCAGCAGCCTCTCCGGCGGGGGTGGAAGTAATTCACCCCTCCACTTT
CDR3aa: CASSLSGGGGSNSPLHF

abundance: .
d_gene: .
j_gene: TRBJ2-7
v_gene: TRBV5-1
CDR3nt: TGCGCCAGCAGCTTCCGGGACGAGCAGTACTTC
CDR3aa: CASSFRDEQYF

abundance: .
d_gene: .
j_gene: TRBJ2-7
v_gene: TRBV18
CDR3nt: TGTGCCAGCTCAGAGGCAGGGAAGGAGAACGAGCAGTACTTC
CDR3aa: CASSEAGKENEQYF

abundance: .
d_gene: .
j_gene: TRBJ2-7
v_gene: TRBV2
CDR3nt: TGTGCCAGCAGTGAAGCAAAACCGCTCTACGAGCAGTACTTC
CDR3aa: CASSEAKPLYEQYF

abundance: .
d_gene: TRBD2
j_gene: TRBJ2-7
v_gene: TRBV28
CDR3nt: TGTGCCAGCAGTTTCTGGGGATCGATAGCGGGGGGTTTCTACGAGCAGTACTTC
CDR3aa: CASSFWGSIAGGFYEQYF

abundance: .
d_gene: .
j_gene: TRBJ1-2
v_gene: TRBV28
CDR3nt: TGTGCCAGCAGTTCAGCTGGGTTATTGGATGGCTACACCTTC
CDR3aa: CASSSAGLLDGYTF

abundance: .
d_gene: TRBD1
j_gene: TRBJ2-2
v_gene: TRBV9
CDR3nt: TGTGCCAGCAGCGCCGGCCTAGGGACAGGGAGGCCCGGGGAGCTGTTTTTT
CDR3aa: CASSAGLGTGRPGELFF

abundance: .
d_gene: .
j_gene: TRBJ2-1
v_gene: TRBV20-1
CDR3nt: TGCAGTGCTAGTGGCAGCCTCGGGTGGCGGATGTTAGAACACAATGAGCAGTTCTTC
CDR3aa: CSASGSLGWRMLEHNEQFF

abundance: .
d_gene: TRBD2
j_gene: TRBJ2-5
v_gene: TRBV5-8
CDR3nt: TGTGCCAGCAGCGATCGGACTAGCGGGGGTTGGGAGACCCAGTACTTC
CDR3aa: CASSDRTSGGWETQYF

abundance: .
d_gene: .
j_gene: TRBJ2-1
v_gene: TRBV4-2
CDR3nt: TGTGCCAGCAGCCAGCCCAAGAGCTCCTACAATGAGCAGTTCTTC
CDR3aa: CASSQPKSSYNEQFF

abundance: .
d_gene: TRBD1
j_gene: TRBJ2-2
v_gene: TRBV6-6
CDR3nt: TGTGCCAGCAGACCGACAGGGGATAAGGGCACCGGGGAGCTGTTTTTT
CDR3aa: CASRPTGDKGTGELFF

abundance: .
d_gene: TRBD1
j_gene: TRBJ1-2
v_gene: TRBV28
CDR3nt: TGTGCCAGCAGTCCCCACCCTGGACAGGGACCAGACTATGGCTACACCTTC
CDR3aa: CASSPHPGQGPDYGYTF

abundance: .
d_gene: .
j_gene: TRBJ2-3
v_gene: TRBV6-5
CDR3nt: TGTGCCAGCATCCCCCTCGGCCGGGGCGCGGATACGCAGTATTTT
CDR3aa: CASIPLGRGADTQYF

abundance: .
d_gene: .
j_gene: TRBJ1-2
v_gene: TRBV4-2
CDR3nt: TGTGCCAGCAGCCTGGATAAGACCCGAGGCTATGGCTACACCTTC
CDR3aa: CASSLDKTRGYGYTF

abundance: .
d_gene: .
j_gene: TRBJ2-3
v_gene: TRBV30
CDR3nt: TGTGCCTGGAGTGTATTTGGGCAGCCCATGATACCTGATACGCAGTATTTT
CDR3aa: CAWSVFGQPMIPDTQYF

abundance: .
d_gene: .
j_gene: TRBJ1-5
v_gene: TRBV28
CDR3nt: TGTGCCAGCAGTTCCTCAACAGGGAGTCAGCCCCAGCATTTT
CDR3aa: CASSSSTGSQPQHF

abundance: .
d_gene: TRBD1
j_gene: TRBJ2-5
v_gene: TRBV19
CDR3nt: TGTGCCAGTAGTATAGACGGGACAGGGCGCCAAGAGACCCAGTACTTC
CDR3aa: CASSIDGTGRQETQYF

abundance: .
d_gene: .
j_gene: TRBJ1-1
v_gene: TRBV28
CDR3nt: TGTGCCAGCAGTTCCCCACAGGGAGCTGGCATGAACACTGAAGCTTTCTTT
CDR3aa: CASSSPQGAGMNTEAFF

abundance: .
d_gene: TRBD1
j_gene: TRBJ1-6
v_gene: TRBV27
CDR3nt: TGTGCCAGCAGTTCGGACAGGGGATCTTCACCCCTCCACTTT
CDR3aa: CASSSDRGSSPLHF

abundance: .
d_gene: .
j_gene: TRBJ2-7
v_gene: TRBV5-6
CDR3nt: TGTGCCAGCAGCTTTATCCAGGGGGGAACTCTCGACGAGCAGTACTTC
CDR3aa: CASSFIQGGTLDEQYF

abundance: .
d_gene: .
j_gene: TRBJ1-2
v_gene: TRBV9
CDR3nt: TGTGCCAGCAGCGTAGTGGAAGGGAGGGGCTACACCTTC
CDR3aa: CASSVVEGRGYTF

abundance: .
d_gene: .
j_gene: TRBJ2-2
v_gene: TRBV20-1
CDR3nt: TGCAGTGCTAGTTTTCGGCGGCAACCGAATTTACCCACCGGGGAGCTGTTTTTT
CDR3aa: CSASFRRQPNLPTGELFF

abundance: .
d_gene: TRBD1
j_gene: TRBJ1-1
v_gene: TRBV27
CDR3nt: TGTGCCAGCAGTTTTCTGGGCAGGGGGCTCACTAACACTGAAGCTTTCTTT
CDR3aa: CASSFLGRGLTNTEAFF

abundance: .
d_gene: .
j_gene: TRBJ1-2
v_gene: TRBV28
CDR3nt: TGTGCCAGCAGCTCTACAGGGTATGGCTACACCTTC
CDR3aa: CASSSTGYGYTF

abundance: few
d_gene: .
j_gene: TRBJ2-2
v_gene: TRBV11-3
CDR3nt: TGTGCCAGCAGCTTAGAAGGGTATCTAAGGGACACCGGGGAGCTGTTTTTT
CDR3aa: CASSLEGYLRDTGELFF

abundance: .
d_gene: .
j_gene: TRBJ1-2
v_gene: TRBV7-6
CDR3nt: TGTGCCAGCAGCCCAGAAAGGGGCTTGGGCTACACCTTC
CDR3aa: CASSPERGLGYTF

abundance: .
d_gene: .
j_gene: TRBJ1-2
v_gene: TRBV3-1/TRBV3-2
CDR3nt: TGTGCCAGCAGCCAAGGTCGGGGGACCAACTATGGCTACACCTTC
CDR3aa: CASSQGRGTNYGYTF

abundance: .
d_gene: TRBD2
j_gene: TRBJ2-3
v_gene: TRBV5-1
CDR3nt: TGCGCCAGCAGCTTTTTTAGCGGGTCGAGCACAGATACGCAGTATTTT
CDR3aa: CASSFFSGSSTDTQYF

abundance: once
d_gene: .
j_gene: TRBJ2-7
v_gene: TRBV19
CDR3nt: TGTGCCAGTAGTGGACCGCCCGGGACACGGAGAGTCGAGCAGTACTTC
CDR3aa: CASSGPPGTRRVEQYF

abundance: few
d_gene: TRBD1
j_gene: TRBJ1-5
v_gene: TRBV2
CDR3nt: TGTGCCAGCGAGGGGACAGCTAGTCGGGGCAATCAGCCCCAGCATTTT
CDR3aa: CASEGTASRGNQPQHF

abundance: once
d_gene: TRBD1
j_gene: TRBJ2-1
v_gene: TRBV4-1
CDR3nt: TGCGCCAGCAGCCAAGCCTTACTCAGGGGGCAGGGGAATGAGCAGTTCTTC
CDR3aa: CASSQALLRGQGNEQFF

abundance: once
d_gene: TRBD1
j_gene: TRBJ2-2
v_gene: TRBV30
CDR3nt: TGTGCCTGGAGTTTCTTGGACAGGGATGGCGGGGAGCTGTTTTTT
CDR3aa: CAWSFLDRDGGELFF

abundance: .
d_gene: .
j_gene: TRBJ2-3
v_gene: TRBV7-8
CDR3nt: TGTGCCAGCAGCTCGCCCAGGGGACCAGATACGCAGTATTTT
CDR3aa: CASSSPRGPDTQYF

abundance: .
d_gene: TRBD1
j_gene: TRBJ1-4
v_gene: TRBV5-1
CDR3nt: TGCGCCAGCCAACCGGGTGGTACAGGGGCACGTGAAAAACTGTTTTTT
CDR3aa: CASQPGGTGAREKLFF